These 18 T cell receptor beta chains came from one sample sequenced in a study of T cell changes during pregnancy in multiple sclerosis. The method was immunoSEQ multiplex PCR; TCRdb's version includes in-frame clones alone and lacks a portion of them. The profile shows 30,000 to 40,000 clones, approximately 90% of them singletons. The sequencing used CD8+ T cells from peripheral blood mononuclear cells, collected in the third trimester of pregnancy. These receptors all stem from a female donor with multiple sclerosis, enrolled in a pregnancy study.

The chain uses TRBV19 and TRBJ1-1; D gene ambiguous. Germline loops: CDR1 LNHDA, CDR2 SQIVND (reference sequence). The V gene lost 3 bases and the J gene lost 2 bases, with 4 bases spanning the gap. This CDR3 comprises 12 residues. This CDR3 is CASSISNTEAFF. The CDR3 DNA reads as TGTGCCAGTAGTATTAGTAACACTGAAGCTTTCTTT. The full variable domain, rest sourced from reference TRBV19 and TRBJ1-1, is DGGITQSPKYLFRKEGQNVTLSCEQNLNHDAMYWYRQDPGQGLRLIYYSQIVNDFQKGDIAEGYSVSREKKESFPLTVTSAQKNPTAFYLCASSISNTEAFFGQGTRLTVV.

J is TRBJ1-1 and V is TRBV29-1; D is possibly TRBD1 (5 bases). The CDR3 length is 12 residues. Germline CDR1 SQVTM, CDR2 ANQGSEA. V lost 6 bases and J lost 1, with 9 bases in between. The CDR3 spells CSVEQGNTEAFF. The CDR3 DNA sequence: TGCAGCGTGGAGCAGGGGAACACTGAAGCTTTCTTT.

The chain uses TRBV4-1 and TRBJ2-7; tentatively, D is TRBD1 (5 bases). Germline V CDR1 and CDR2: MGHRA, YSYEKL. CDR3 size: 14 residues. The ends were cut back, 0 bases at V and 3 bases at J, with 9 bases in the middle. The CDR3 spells CASSQDPTVYEQYF. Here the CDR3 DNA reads TGCGCCAGCAGCCAAGATCCGACAGTCTACGAGCAGTACTTC.

Here the CDR3 reads CSAWGLYEQYF. In nucleotides, the CDR3 is TGCAGTGCGTGGGGGCTTTACGAGCAGTACTTC. V gene TRBV20-1 combines with J gene TRBJ2-7; the D gene is possibly TRBD1 (6 bases). V lost 6 bases and J 4 bases, leaving 10 bases between the germline ends. Germline V gene lookup returns CDR1 DFQATT and CDR2 SNEGSKA (reference sequence). The CDR3 has 11 residues.

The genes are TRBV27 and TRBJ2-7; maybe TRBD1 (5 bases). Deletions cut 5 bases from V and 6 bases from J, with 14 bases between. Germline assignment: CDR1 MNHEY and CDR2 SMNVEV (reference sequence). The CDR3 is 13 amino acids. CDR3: CASSAYFRVEQYF. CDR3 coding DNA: TGTGCCAGCAGTGCGTATTTCAGGGTCGAGCAGTACTTC.

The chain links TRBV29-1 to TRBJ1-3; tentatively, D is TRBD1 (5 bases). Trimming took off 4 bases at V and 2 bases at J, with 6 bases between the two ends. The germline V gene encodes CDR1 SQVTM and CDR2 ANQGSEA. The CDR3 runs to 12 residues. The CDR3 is CSVVGAGNTIYF. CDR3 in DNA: TGCAGCGTTGTAGGGGCTGGAAACACCATATATTTT.

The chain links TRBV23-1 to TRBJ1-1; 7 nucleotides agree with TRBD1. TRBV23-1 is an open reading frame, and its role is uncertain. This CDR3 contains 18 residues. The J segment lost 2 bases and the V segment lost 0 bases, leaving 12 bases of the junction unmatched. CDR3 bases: TGCGCCAGCAGTCAATCGCCCTTTTCGCGGGACAGCAACACTGAAGCTTTCTTT. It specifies CASSQSPFSRDSNTEAFF.

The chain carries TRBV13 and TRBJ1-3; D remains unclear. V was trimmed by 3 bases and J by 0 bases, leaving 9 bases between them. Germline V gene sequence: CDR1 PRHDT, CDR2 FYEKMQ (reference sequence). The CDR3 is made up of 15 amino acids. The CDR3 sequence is CASSFGPPSGNTIYF. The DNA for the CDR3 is TGTGCCAGCAGCTTCGGTCCCCCCTCTGGAAACACCATATATTTT.

The CDR3 spells CASSGASYEQYF. In DNA, the CDR3 is TGTGCCAGTAGTGGAGCATCTTACGAGCAGTACTTC. V is TRBV19 and J is TRBJ2-7; D is ambiguous. The CDR3 is made up of 12 amino acids. Deletions cut 5 bases from V and 4 bases from J, with 9 bases between. From germline, CDR1 is LNHDA and CDR2 SQIVND (reference sequence).

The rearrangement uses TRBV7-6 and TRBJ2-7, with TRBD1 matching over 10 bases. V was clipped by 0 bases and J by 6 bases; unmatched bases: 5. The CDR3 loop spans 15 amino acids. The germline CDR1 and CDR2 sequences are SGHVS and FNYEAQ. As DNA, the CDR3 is TGTGCCAGCAGCTTAGCACCGGGACAGGGGTCCGAGCAGTACTTC. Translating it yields CASSLAPGQGSEQYF.

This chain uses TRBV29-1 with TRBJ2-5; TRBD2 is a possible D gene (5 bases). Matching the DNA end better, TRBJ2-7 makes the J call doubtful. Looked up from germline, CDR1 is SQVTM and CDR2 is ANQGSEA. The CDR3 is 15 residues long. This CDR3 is CSVESEGEGSYEQYF. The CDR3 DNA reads TGCAGCGTTGAATCTGAGGGTGAGGGCTCCTACGAGCAGTACTTC.

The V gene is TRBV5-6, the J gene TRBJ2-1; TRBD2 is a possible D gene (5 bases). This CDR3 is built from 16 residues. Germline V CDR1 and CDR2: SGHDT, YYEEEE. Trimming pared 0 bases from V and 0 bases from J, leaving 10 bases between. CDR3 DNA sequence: TGTGCCAGCAGCTTGGAGCCAGCGGACTCCTACAATGAGCAGTTCTTC. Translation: CASSLEPADSYNEQFF. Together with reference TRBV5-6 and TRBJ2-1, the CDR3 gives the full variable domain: DAGVTQSPTHLIKTRGQQVTLRCSPKSGHDTVSWYQQALGQGPQFIFQYYEEEERQRGNFPDRFSGHQFPNYSSELNVNALLLGDSALYLCASSLEPADSYNEQFFGPGTRLTVL.

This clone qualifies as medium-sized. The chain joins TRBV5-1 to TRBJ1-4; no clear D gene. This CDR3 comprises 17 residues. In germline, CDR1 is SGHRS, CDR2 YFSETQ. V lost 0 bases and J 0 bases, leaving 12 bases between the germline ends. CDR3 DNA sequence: TGCGCCAGCAGCTTGGACAGTTCGACCGCAACTAATGAAAAACTGTTTTTT. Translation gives CASSLDSSTATNEKLFF.

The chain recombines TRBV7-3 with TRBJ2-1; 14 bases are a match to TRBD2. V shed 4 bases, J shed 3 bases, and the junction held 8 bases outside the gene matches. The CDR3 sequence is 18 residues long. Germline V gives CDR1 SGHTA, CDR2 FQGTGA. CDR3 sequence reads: CASSSGTSGGARYNEQFF. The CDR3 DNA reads TGTGCCAGCAGCTCAGGGACTAGCGGGGGCGCCCGCTACAATGAGCAGTTCTTC.

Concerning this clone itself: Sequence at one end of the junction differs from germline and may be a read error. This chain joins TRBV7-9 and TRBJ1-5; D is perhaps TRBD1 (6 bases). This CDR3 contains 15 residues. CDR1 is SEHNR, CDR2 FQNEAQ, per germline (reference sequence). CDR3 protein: CASSATGSPRQAQHF. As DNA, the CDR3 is TGTGCCAGCAGCGCTACAGGGTCCCCGCGTCAGGCCCAGCATTTT.

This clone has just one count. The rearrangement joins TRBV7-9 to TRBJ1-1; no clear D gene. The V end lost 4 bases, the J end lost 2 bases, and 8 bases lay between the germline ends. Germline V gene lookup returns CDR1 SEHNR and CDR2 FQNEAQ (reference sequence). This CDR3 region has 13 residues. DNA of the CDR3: TGTGCCAGCAGCTCCGAGCTAAACACTGAAGCTTTCTTT. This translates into CASSSELNTEAFF.

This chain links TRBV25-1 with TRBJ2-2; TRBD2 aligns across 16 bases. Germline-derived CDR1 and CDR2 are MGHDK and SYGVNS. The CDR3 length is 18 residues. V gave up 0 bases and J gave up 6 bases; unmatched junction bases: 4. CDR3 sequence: CASSEYGTSGGEAGELFF. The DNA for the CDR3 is TGTGCCAGCAGTGAATATGGGACTAGCGGGGGGGAGGCCGGGGAGCTGTTTTTT.

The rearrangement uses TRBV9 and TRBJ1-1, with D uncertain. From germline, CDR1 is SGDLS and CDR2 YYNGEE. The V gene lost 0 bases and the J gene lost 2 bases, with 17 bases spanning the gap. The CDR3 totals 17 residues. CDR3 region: CASSVDRRPAANTEAFF. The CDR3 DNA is TGTGCCAGCAGCGTAGATCGGCGGCCGGCAGCAAACACTGAAGCTTTCTTT.